This T cell receptor beta chain was retrieved from a study of shared clonotypes between healthy human individuals. Overall study findings and caveats: Few donors limited the genetic and exposure-history diversity represented.

Clones were sequenced by immunoSEQ multiplex PCR, and TCRdb holds only the in-frame ones, with some missing. The data show more than 2,000,000 clones, approximately 92% seen once. Notes on this clone: Its antigen is not identified.

CDR1 is LNHDA and CDR2 is SQIVND in the germline V gene (reference sequence). CDR3 length equals 16 residues. Losses at the gene ends were 6 bases for V and 6 bases for J; bases not matched to a gene: 16. The receptor was isolated from a man between 18 and 35 years old in good health. V usage is TRBV19 and J usage is TRBJ2-7; TRBD1 agrees at 8 bases. The source material was naive CD4+ T cells sorted from blood. Regarding subset: CD45RA+ positively selected. In nucleotides, the CDR3 is TGTGCCAGTAGGCCGACAGGGGCTATGACCTTCGGCGAGCAGTACTTC. Protein: CASRPTGAMTFGEQYF. Complete variable domain (other parts from reference TRBV19 and TRBJ2-7): DGGITQSPKYLFRKEGQNVTLSCEQNLNHDAMYWYRQDPGQGLRLIYYSQIVNDFQKGDIAEGYSVSREKKESFPLTVTSAQKNPTAFYLCASRPTGAMTFGEQYFGPGTRLTVT.